The 12 T cell receptor beta chains given below trace back to one sample, sequenced in a study of Ad26.COV2.S vaccination and SARS-CoV-2 variants. Libraries were prepared by immunoSEQ multiplex PCR; TCRdb keeps only in-frame clonotypes and omits some of them. The sample has approximately 500,000 clones; approximately 88% are singletons. Treatment reported: roughly 19 received Ad26.COV2.S at low or high dose, single or two shots; about 5 received placebo; per-sample allocation not given. The samples date from day 63 after the first vaccine or placebo injection. The material sequenced was peripheral blood, taken in a trial of Ad26.COV2.S vaccine versus placebo. The source of these receptors is a person between 18 and 60 years old who received the Ad26.COV2.S COVID-19 vaccine or a placebo.

The chain recombines TRBV5-6 with TRBJ2-3; no definite D call. The CDR3 spans 16 residues. Germline CDR1 reads SGHDT; CDR2 reads YYEEEE. Trimming cost V 4 bases and J 4 bases, with 19 bases left between them. CDR3 sequence reads: CASSPPASRFPDTQYF. In DNA form, the CDR3 reads TGTGCCAGCAGCCCCCCCGCGAGTCGTTTCCCAGATACGCAGTATTTT.

The chain recombines TRBV29-1 with TRBJ2-3; 8 bases are shared with TRBD2. CDR1 is SQVTM and CDR2 is ANQGSEA in the germline V gene. V lost 4 bases to trimming and J lost 0 bases; unmatched junction nucleotides: 3. This CDR3 is 14 amino acids long. This CDR3 is CSVVPSGSTDTQYF. CDR3 coding DNA: TGCAGCGTTGTACCTAGCGGGAGCACAGATACGCAGTATTTT.

The rearrangement links TRBV5-4 to TRBJ2-7; 12 bases map to TRBD2. Germline V gene data show CDR1 as SGHNT and CDR2 as YYREEE (reference sequence). The CDR3 contains 16 residues. Trimming at V came to 3 bases and at J to 2 bases, leaving 6 bases not matched to a gene. The CDR3 sequence: CASSSGGLAGAYEQYF. The CDR3 nucleotides read TGTGCCAGCAGCTCGGGGGGACTAGCGGGCGCCTACGAGCAGTACTTC.

The V gene is TRBV18, the J gene TRBJ1-5; D call uncertain. Germline V gene lookup returns CDR1 KGHSH and CDR2 LQKENI. CDR3 length equals 18 residues. V was pared by 3 bases and J by 6 bases, with 24 bases between. CDR3 region: CASSPVGSGMGGSQPQHF. The CDR3 region has the DNA TGTGCCAGCTCACCGGTCGGGTCGGGGATGGGAGGGAGTCAGCCCCAGCATTTT.

This CDR3 reads CASSLAPGPSYEQYF. DNA for the CDR3: TGTGCCAGCAGCTTAGCCCCGGGACCATCCTACGAGCAGTACTTC. The chain combines TRBV11-3 with TRBJ2-7; either TRBD1 or TRBD2 may fit D (5 bases each). V was shortened by 1 base and J by 1 base, with 11 bases between the two germline ends. This CDR3 is built from 15 residues. Germline V CDR1 and CDR2: SGHNT, YENEEA.

This chain connects TRBV28 to TRBJ1-5, with TRBD1 matching over 7 bases. The CDR3 contains 16 residues. Per germline, CDR1 MDHEN and CDR2 SYDVKM. The ends lost 3 bases at V and 3 bases at J; junction bases unmatched: 8. CDR3 sequence: CASSLSTGFNNQPQHF. CDR3 nucleotide sequence: TGTGCCAGCAGTTTGTCGACAGGGTTTAACAATCAGCCCCAGCATTTT.

This clone showed up just a few times. The V gene is TRBV19, the J gene TRBJ1-2, with D possibly TRBD1 on 6 matching bases. Per the germline V gene, CDR1 is LNHDA and CDR2 is SQIVND (reference sequence). V was clipped by 4 bases and J by 6 bases, with 12 bases between them. The CDR3 has 13 amino acids. CDR3 in amino acids: CASSRLDRNGYTF. In DNA, the CDR3 is TGTGCCAGTAGTAGGTTGGACAGAAATGGCTACACCTTC.

The gene calls are TRBV11-2 and TRBJ2-4, with unresolved D. Germline CDR1 reads SGHAT; CDR2 reads FQNNGV. V dropped 1 base and J dropped 0 bases, with 10 bases sitting between them. The CDR3 contains 16 residues. The CDR3 spells CASSLVGALAKNIQYF. DNA for the CDR3: TGTGCCAGCAGCTTAGTGGGCGCCCTAGCCAAAAACATTCAGTACTTC.

The J gene is TRBJ1-1, the V gene TRBV5-4, with a tentative D call TRBD1 (5 bases). V gave up 4 bases and J gave up 1 base, with 11 bases separating them. Looked up from germline, CDR1 is SGHNT and CDR2 is YYREEE (reference sequence). The CDR3 runs to 14 residues. The CDR3 sequence: CASSPGLRNTEAFF. The DNA of the CDR3 is TGTGCCAGCAGCCCAGGGTTGCGGAACACTGAAGCTTTCTTT.

The chain combines TRBV7-3 with TRBJ2-1, with a weak D call TRBD1 (5 bases). The germline V gene has CDR1 SGHTA and CDR2 FQGTGA. The germline V and J ends were trimmed by 4 bases and 8 bases, with 9 bases remaining between them. This CDR3 region has 12 residues. CDR3 nucleotides: TGTGCCAGCAGCTCCTCAGGGTATGAGCAGTTCTTC. It yields the protein CASSSSGYEQFF. The variable domain in full, completed from reference TRBV7-3 and TRBJ2-1, reads GAGVSQTPSNKVTEKGKYVELRCDPISGHTALYWYRQSLGQGPEFLIYFQGTGAADDSGLPNDRFFAVRPEGSVSTLKIQRTERGDSAVYLCASSSSGYEQFFGPGTRLTVL.

For the CDR3, the DNA is TGTGCCAGCAGCTTAGGTCCCGGGGACATTCAGTACTTC. Amino acid sequence: CASSLGPGDIQYF. The chain uses TRBV11-3 and TRBJ2-4, with a tentative D call TRBD2 (5 bases). V lost 1 base and J 8 bases, leaving 9 bases between the germline ends. Germline values: CDR1 SGHNT, CDR2 YENEEA. The CDR3 is made up of 13 amino acids.

The sample holds many counts of this clone. CDR3 protein: CASSVGLSPPLHF. Here the CDR3 DNA reads TGTGCCAGCAGCGTAGGACTCTCTCCACCCCTCCACTTT. The chain carries TRBV9 and TRBJ1-6; D is uncertain. This CDR3 is built from 13 residues. Trimming removed 0 bases at V and 11 bases at J, with 9 bases between. Germline CDR1 SGDLS, CDR2 YYNGEE.